This T cell receptor (beta chain) was documented in a study of blood T cell repertoires in COVID-19. Sequenced by immunoSEQ multiplex PCR; TCRdb stores in-frame clones only, minus some. The sample lists about 130,000 clones, 79% seen once, with roughly 35% in the top ten. The V end lost 3 bases, the J end lost 11 bases, and 10 bases lay between the germline ends. The CDR3 has 10 residues. Germline assignment: CDR1 DFQATT and CDR2 SNEGSKA (reference sequence). Sequencing input: peripheral blood. The sequence was obtained from a man aged 35 to 55 with active or convalescent COVID-19. The chain carries TRBV20-1 and TRBJ1-1, with D perhaps TRBD1 (5 bases). The CDR3 loop is CSASQGRAFF. CDR3 coding DNA: TGCAGTGCTAGTCAGGGTCGGGCTTTCTTT.